This T cell receptor (beta chain) was retrieved from a study of memory CD4+ T cells and cytomegalovirus serostatus. Broader study findings: CD4+ memory repertoires contained about two fifths of the roughly 150 reported CMV TCRbeta sequences.

CDR1 and CDR2 from the germline V gene are SEHNR and FQNEAQ (reference sequence). The CDR3 sequence is 17 residues long. V lost 6 bases to trimming and J lost 1 base, with 21 bases between them. The data were produced by immunoSEQ multiplex PCR, yet TCRdb's version contains in-frame clones alone and is incomplete. This sample carries some 52,000 clones, 83% of them seen once, and the ten largest clones take 2%. Single viable CD3+CD4+CD8-CD45RO+ cells were sorted as the memory CD4+ T cells. Serostatus was set by detecting CMV pp150, pp28, p38, p52 IgG. Of note for this clone: Its target is unknown.

The clonotype comes from an adult in good health and CMV-seropositive. Sequenced input: memory CD4+ T cells from blood. The V gene is TRBV7-9, the J gene TRBJ1-1; D possibly corresponds to TRBD1 (6 bases). DNA of the CDR3: TGTGCCAGCAGACCCCCGGCCCGCCTGGGGGCGAACACTGAAGCTTTCTTT. Its translation is CASRPPARLGANTEAFF.